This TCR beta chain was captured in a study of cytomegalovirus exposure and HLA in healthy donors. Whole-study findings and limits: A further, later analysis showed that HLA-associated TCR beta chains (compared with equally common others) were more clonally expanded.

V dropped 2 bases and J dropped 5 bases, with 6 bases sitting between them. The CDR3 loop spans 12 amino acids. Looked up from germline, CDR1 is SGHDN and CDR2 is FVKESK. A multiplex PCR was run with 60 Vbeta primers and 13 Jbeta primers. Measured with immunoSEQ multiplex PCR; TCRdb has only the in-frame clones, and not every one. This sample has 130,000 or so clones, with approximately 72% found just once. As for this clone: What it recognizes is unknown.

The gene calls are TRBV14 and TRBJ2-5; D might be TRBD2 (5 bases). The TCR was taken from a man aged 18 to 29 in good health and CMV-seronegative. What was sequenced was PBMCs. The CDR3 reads CASSQRGETQYF. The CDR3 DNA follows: TGTGCCAGCAGCCAACGAGGGGAGACCCAGTACTTC.